Listed below are T cell receptor beta chains from one sample, sequenced in a study of shared clonotypes between healthy human individuals. Produced via immunoSEQ multiplex PCR; TCRdb's table is partial and in-frame only. Of over 850,000 clones in the sample, more than 75% were seen once. Sequencing used memory CD4+ T cells from PBMCs. Receptors originate from a man aged 18 to 35 in good health. Some clones in this sample may be carry-over from other donors' samples. Each CDR3 is given with its conserved first and last residue. D genes are given only for firm matches. Only part of the rows carry a size: once, few, many, or a class if the clone is expanded.

v_call: TRBV6-1
d_call: NA
clone_size: NA
cdr3_aa: CASSKTSLPYTEAFF

v_call: TRBV6-1
d_call: NA
clone_size: NA
cdr3_aa: CASRDQGTSYEQYF

v_call: TRBV9
d_call: NA
clone_size: NA
cdr3_aa: CASSPIGGFHEQFF

v_call: TRBV6-5
d_call: NA
clone_size: NA
cdr3_aa: CASSYPTGTYEQYF

v_call: TRBV30
d_call: NA
clone_size: NA
cdr3_aa: CAWSVLGGTNEKLFF

v_call: TRBV7-6
d_call: TRBD1
clone_size: NA
cdr3_aa: CASSLAGTDQAFF

v_call: TRBV28
d_call: NA
clone_size: NA
cdr3_aa: CAIGGVNTEAFF

v_call: TRBV7-8
d_call: NA
clone_size: NA
cdr3_aa: CASSMRGEDPEAFF

v_call: TRBV2
d_call: NA
clone_size: NA
cdr3_aa: CASARMNTEAFF

v_call: TRBV7-2
d_call: NA
clone_size: NA
cdr3_aa: CASSLGGTTHNEQFF

v_call: TRBV18
d_call: NA
clone_size: once
cdr3_aa: CASSPNYSNQPQHF